This T cell receptor (beta chain) was recorded in a study of cytomegalovirus exposure and HLA in healthy donors (dated by TCRdb to about 2017). Turning to the overall study: According to an earlier analysis of 550 to 750 of the donors, 150 million to 200 million T cells yielded some 120 million unique TCR beta sequences and about 300 Gb of sequence data. Around 320 gigabases of sequencing data and some 85 million unique TCR sequences were included in an early release covering over 600 HLA-typed donors. Because of strong linkage in the cohort, roughly five DR-DQ haplotypes were treated as single units for association and clustering. Using immunosequencing, the study profiled T cell repertoires from fewer than 700 subjects and related those repertoires to cytomegalovirus serostatus. Every discovery cohort repertoire had been produced on one sequencing platform. To predict cytomegalovirus infection status, the study brought together high-throughput TCR immunosequencing, statistical association of individual TCRs with disease status, and machine learning. The number of typed donors differed by locus: about 620-640 for A, B, C, DRB1 and DQB1; some 500 for DQA1; some 590 for DPA1; and about 470 for DPB1. An earlier analysis of 500 to 650 of the donors applied high-throughput TCR beta sequencing to assess whether each TCR beta V gene segment acted as functional or pseudogenic. The study aimed to test whether signatures of past pathogen exposure could be identified by cataloging public T cell receptors. Donor age, sex, ethnicity and CMV serostatus were compiled together with the repertoire data. Class I and class II HLA loci were covered by the typing at four-digit resolution. Of the roughly 410 genotyped donors, 80% to 90% were placed in the genetic ancestry cluster associated with self-reported Caucasian donors. A separate validation cohort of about 110 different subjects was used in addition to the approximately 610-subject first cohort. In the later analysis, no new phenotypic data were used to find candidate immune exposures; instead, reliance was placed on TCR beta sequences and their occurrence across donors. Genome-wide SNP genotypes for about 55% of the 666 donors were used in a later genetic analysis, which treated that subset as a discovery cohort. Among around 400 genotyped donors of the cohort, an average of approximately 200,000 unique TCR beta nucleotide sequences was sequenced per donor, of which roughly 18% were non-productive. A later analysis re-examined previously published TCR beta repertoires from hundreds of donors and added high-resolution HLA genotyping to investigate patterns of TCR occurrence.

V is trimmed back by 0 bases and J by 4 bases, and the junction contains 1 base that no gene match accounts for. From the cysteine through the phenylalanine, the CDR3 covers 14 amino acids. Just the 42-base CDR3 DNA is kept, in frame starting at base 1. CDR1 and CDR2 are read off the germline V gene as SGHDT and YYEEEE. Library prep was done by the immunoSEQ multiplex PCR assay. For the multiplex PCR, a mixture combining 60 forward primers for TCR Vbeta segments and 13 reverse primers for TCR Jbeta segments was used. The CDR3 region of rearranged TCR beta genes was amplified from genomic DNA by a multiplex PCR assay. On the Illumina HiSeq System, the amplified TCR beta libraries were sequenced as 87-base-pair reads. As for how the authors treated the data: In a later analysis, some 80 million unique TCR beta chains were counted across the roughly 700 repertoires, and roughly 10 million of these chains were shared by at least two donors. Raw reads were error-corrected and collapsed into unique sequences by a nearest-neighbor algorithm in which closely related sequences were merged to remove PCR and sequencing errors. V, D and J gene segments were assigned by aligning CDR3 sequences to IMGT reference sequences. For a sequence to be retained, at least a six-nucleotide match to both a V gene segment and a J gene segment was required. A rearrangement counted as productive if the CDR3 had no stop codons and remained in frame with V and J, and every other rearrangement counted as non-productive. Following IMGT convention, CDR3 was defined as the stretch from the second conserved V-encoded cysteine up to the conserved J-encoded phenylalanine. The earlier analysis of about 590 of the donors excluded sequences that lacked an unambiguous match to a single V gene segment. An earlier analysis of approximately 590 of the donors classified V segments as functional when productive rearrangements were above 56.7% and as segregating when the standard deviation between donors was above 5%. To diagnose cytomegalovirus status from the catalog of TCR beta chain sequences, a statistical classification framework was built. In a later analysis, TCR nucleotide sequences were compared against IMGT/GENE-DB human TR gene sequences so that V and J genes could be assigned. Using the TCRdist pipeline, a later analysis assigned CDR3 sequences along with most-parsimonious VDJ recombination scenarios. A later analysis defined each TCR beta chain by its CDR3 amino acid sequence plus V-gene family, and excluded reads lacking a unique V-gene family. To address suspected cross-contamination and a sequencing artifact, a later analysis removed around 600 highly shared, low-generation-probability nucleotide sequences. In a later analysis, a clonal expansion index for each public chain was calculated from normalized within-repertoire ranks of inferred template counts. Generation probabilities in a later analysis came from a VDJ recombination model fitted to out-of-frame rearrangements, and those results were checked against IGoR. A later analysis scored TCR-TCR, TCR-HLA and TCR-CMV co-occurrence with hypergeometric tests, applying a repertoire-size bias correction to TCR pairs. In a later analysis, false discovery rates were estimated by permuting HLA or CMV assignments 20 times. In a later analysis, co-occurring TCRs were grouped with DBSCAN, and TCRdist sequence similarity was added when clustering was performed within HLA-allele-positive subsets. Repertoires with fewer than 30,000 or more than 120,000 public chains, plus five repertoires with anomalous nucleotide sharing, were excluded from co-occurrence clustering. Not all clones reach the TCRdb copy of this immuneACCESS table, which keeps in-frame sequences only. Checked studies attribute under half of the gap to unresolved V genes and leave the rest unexplained. V, J and clone size are those of that table, while D and trimming were read from the DNA. This sample holds around 130,000 clones; approximately 80% were observed only once. Jointly, the top ten make up 1.4% to 1.5% of the sample.

For this clone: Its antigen is not yet known. It has no much larger one-base neighbor in the sample; base qualities were not kept.

The cohort comprised fewer than 700 healthy bone marrow donors. At the time of sampling, every cohort member was nominally healthy, though immune exposures that went unrecorded were likely present. The donor tested CMV seronegative, placing the donor among the 352 seronegative members of the cohort. Each donor provided a peripheral blood sample, and peripheral blood mononuclear cells were used for TCR beta sequencing. The Qiagen DNeasy Blood Extraction Kit was used to extract genomic DNA from the blood cell samples. Beyond this particular receptor, the publication reports: In a later analysis, the rate of TCR association differed among HLA loci, with DRB1 alleles having the most associated TCRs and HLA-C alleles having the fewest. A later analysis found that most CMV-associated TCR beta chains appeared HLA-restricted, with HLA associations seemingly driven largely by CMV exposure. CMV serostatus was the only immune exposure information available for the cohort. Compared with the roughly 710-donor mean, donors in an Asian-associated ancestry cluster had fewer N-insertions in productive TCRs, according to a later genetic analysis. In vitro tests confirmed that three of the cytomegalovirus-associated TCR beta chains recognize cytomegalovirus antigens. Several of the top co-occurrence clusters appeared to be linked to parvovirus B19, influenza, CMV and Epstein-Barr virus, according to a later analysis. An earlier analysis of several hundred of the donors showed that most TCR beta V segments appeared in productive rearrangements either about 90% or about 30% of the time, which broadly matched IMGT annotations. Presence/absence analyses assumed roughly uniform sequencing depth across donors, an assumption that may not hold. It was suggested by the authors that the approach could potentially be generalized to other disease states and immunological phenotypes. V-gene and J-gene trimming of TCR beta chains was associated with a missense DCLRE1C variant in a later genetic analysis, and the association was replicated in an independent cohort. Because counts were too low, 15 to 20 rarely observed V segments, including chromosome 9 orphons, were left out of the earlier analysis of several hundred of the donors. Only TCR beta chains were sequenced in this cohort, and the absence of alpha or paired-chain data limited detectable features. The classifier was reported to diagnose cytomegalovirus status with high specificity and sensitivity in both the original and validation cohorts. A later analysis found that HLA-associated TCR beta chains were more clonally expanded and had lower generation probabilities than equally common non-associated chains. A later analysis associated 16,951 TCR beta sequences with specific HLA alleles at a false discovery rate of 0.05. A total of 150 to 200 TCR beta chains were listed by the study as associated with cytomegalovirus. Because HLA typing was unavailable for some donors at each locus, only the typed subset was used in association tests. Linkage disequilibrium might explain the correlated functional status among segregating V segments, but an unknown experimental factor could not be ruled out. Some IMGT-functional V segments, including TRBV6-2 and TRBV6-3, could not be distinguished by the 87-base-pair reads and were therefore excluded. When HLA alleles, especially DR and DQ, strongly co-occurred, attributing TCR associations to individual alleles was difficult. Most TCR sequences were seen in very few donors, while some public TCRs were found in many individuals. A group of highly shared sequence variants was considered likely to be a technical artifact of the sequencing pipeline. A further reported finding was that TCR beta sequences accurately predicted the HLA-A and HLA-B alleles for most subjects in the first cohort.

The sample comprised PBMCs. This TCR was recovered from a woman between 18 and 30 years old in good health and CMV-seronegative. In this chain, TRBV5-6 is recombined with TRBJ2-1, with 7 junctional bases fitting TRBD2. The bases read TGTGCCAGCAGCTTGGCCGGGAGGTACAATGAGCAGTTCTTC. Its amino acids are CASSLAGRYNEQFF.